These 20 T cell receptor beta chains share one sample of origin, sequenced in a study of blood T cells in healthy people across ages. A second PCR of about 6 to 11 cycles used a sample-barcoded 5' primer and a J-beta primer mix. In TCRdb, the 5' RACE reads were re-called with MiXCR into one record per CDR3 protein. The table shows hundreds of thousands of distinct CDR3 sequences, with 20% to 30% occurring only once. The same data also went into a second study, on T cells of mothers and their children.

Sequencing used blood. These receptors were taken from a boy younger than 18 in good health.

The table lists this clonotype with many counts. This chain uses TRBV29-1 with TRBJ2-5, with 9 bases that match TRBD1. Germline-derived CDR1 and CDR2 are SQVTM and ANQGSEA. The CDR3 is 15 amino acids. After removal of 0 bases from V and 4 bases from J, the junction contained 6 bases not matched to a gene. CDR3 nucleotides: TGCAGCGTTGAAGACCCGGGACAGGGTAGAGAGACCCAGTACTTC. Its protein is CSVEDPGQGRETQYF.

The genes are TRBV11-1 and TRBJ2-1; 9 bases agree with TRBD2. Germline lookup yields CDR1 SGHAT and CDR2 FQDESV (reference sequence). V shed 7 bases, J shed 4 bases, and the junction held 5 bases outside the gene matches. The CDR3 totals 14 residues. CDR3 in DNA: TGTGCCAGCATGGAGCGGGGGGTTTACAATGAGCAGTTCTTC. Translated: CASMERGVYNEQFF.

This clonotype was found a few times. CDR3 sequence: CASSLDRAPYEQYF. CDR3 nucleotide sequence: TGTGCCAGCAGTTTAGACAGGGCCCCCTACGAGCAGTACTTC. The gene calls are TRBV12-3 or TRBV12-4 and TRBJ2-7; tentatively, D is TRBD1 (6 bases). The V and J ends lost 1 base and 2 bases respectively, with 9 bases between them. The CDR3 is 14 residues long.

This clonotype was detected only a few times. This chain links TRBV7-2 with TRBJ2-5; D is possibly TRBD1 or TRBD2 (5 bases each). There are 16 residues in the CDR3. Germline V gene lookup returns CDR1 SGHTA and CDR2 FQGNSA. V lost 1 base to trimming and J lost 1 base, with 13 bases between them. CDR3 in amino acids: CASSLVWGPPQETQYF. The CDR3 bases are TGTGCCAGCAGCTTAGTGTGGGGACCCCCCCAAGAGACCCAGTACTTC.

V gene TRBV2 combines with J gene TRBJ2-5; TRBD1 matches at 7 bases. Matching the DNA end better, TRBJ2-1 makes the J call doubtful. CDR1 is SNHLY, CDR2 FYNNEI, per germline. This CDR3 is 14 amino acids long. The chain's CDR3 is CASDGQARLGEQFF. The CDR3 bases are TGTGCCAGCGACGGACAGGCCCGGTTGGGTGAGCAGTTCTTC.

Only a few counts were recorded for this clonotype. The chain carries TRBV9 and TRBJ2-5; the D is unclear. Germline CDR1 SGDLS, CDR2 YYNGEE. V lost 0 bases, J lost 4 bases, and 13 bases lay in between. The CDR3 loop spans 15 amino acids. The CDR3 reads CASSVGGLPGETQYF. The CDR3 nucleotides read TGTGCCAGCAGCGTAGGTGGCCTGCCCGGAGAGACCCAGTACTTC.

The genes are TRBV20-1 and TRBJ1-2; D might be TRBD1 (5 bases). V lost 4 bases to trimming and J lost 5 bases, with 14 bases between them. Looked up from germline, CDR1 is DFQATT and CDR2 is SNEGSKA (reference sequence). The CDR3 is made up of 13 amino acids. The CDR3 region is CSATDSEVYGYTF. CDR3 sequence (DNA): TGCAGTGCTACCGACAGTGAAGTGTATGGCTACACCTTC.

Points on this clonotype: The junction departs from germline at one end; a sequencing error may be responsible. The rearrangement uses TRBV12-3 or TRBV12-4 and TRBJ2-5; 8 positions agree with TRBD2. TRBJ2-1 explains the end of the DNA better; the J call may be wrong. The CDR3 totals 14 residues. CDR3 coding DNA: TGTGCCAGCAGCTTAGGGACTAGATCAGGGGAGCAGTTCTTC. It translates to CASSLGTRSGEQFF.

This clonotype was detected a few times. In DNA, the CDR3 is TGTGCCACCGCGGCGTACCTCGGGGGGGCCCAAGAGACCCAGTACTTC. It translates to CATAAYLGGAQETQYF. V and J are TRBV6-5 and TRBJ2-5, with 8 bases lining up with TRBD2. The J segment lost 1 base and the V segment lost 10 bases, leaving 14 bases of the junction unmatched. The length of the CDR3 is 16 residues. Germline V gives CDR1 MNHEY, CDR2 SVGAGI.

In this sample, this clonotype turned up a few times. This rearrangement joins TRBV20-1 to TRBJ2-5; tentatively, D is TRBD1 (6 bases). The DNA end is a closer match to TRBJ2-7, so the J assignment may be wrong. CDR1 is DFQATT, CDR2 SNEGSKA, per germline (reference sequence). CDR3 length: 14 residues. The CDR3 is CSAPLQGSSYEQYF. In DNA, the CDR3 is TGCAGTGCGCCCCTACAGGGTTCGTCCTACGAGCAGTACTTC.

This clonotype was seen a handful of times. This chain connects TRBV28 to TRBJ2-7; a weak D match, TRBD1 (6 bases). CDR3 length equals 14 residues. Trimming pared 6 bases from V and 5 bases from J, leaving 17 bases between. Germline V CDR1 and CDR2: MDHEN, SYDVKM. CDR3 region: CASSLPSQGHEQYF. As DNA, the CDR3 is TGTGCCAGCAGCCTCCCTTCACAGGGCCACGAGCAGTACTTC.

DNA for the CDR3: TGCGCCAGCAGGTCCGGGGGAACCAAAAACATTCAGTACTTC. It yields the protein CASRSGGTKNIQYF. The chain has TRBV5-1 and TRBJ2-4, with D perhaps TRBD2 (6 bases). The germline V gene has CDR1 SGHRS and CDR2 YFSETQ. V was pared by 5 bases and J by 2 bases, with 11 bases between. The CDR3 extends over 14 amino acids.

As concerns this clonotype: The junction shows a germline mismatch at one end, possibly a read error. The gene calls are TRBV5-1 and TRBJ2-5; D gene ambiguous. Per germline, CDR1 SGHRS and CDR2 YFSETQ. The CDR3 has 12 residues. CDR3 protein: CASKPLQGTQYF. In DNA form, the CDR3 reads TGCGCCAGTAAACCCCTTCAAGGGACCCAGTACTTC.

CDR3 coding DNA: TGTGCCAGCAGCTCAACCCCCACAGATACGCAGTATTTT. It translates to CASSSTPTDTQYF. This chain connects TRBV7-9 to TRBJ2-3; D is unclear. Deletions cut 4 bases from V and 2 bases from J, with 7 bases between. Germline CDR1 is SEHNR and CDR2 is FQNEAQ (reference sequence). The CDR3 has 13 residues.

This clonotype was counted between two and nine times. The chain recombines TRBV20-1 with TRBJ2-5, with 9 positions matching TRBD2. The CDR3 loop spans 15 amino acids. With 5 bases clipped from V and 7 bases from J, the junction kept 14 bases outside the gene matches. Germline V gene lookup returns CDR1 DFQATT and CDR2 SNEGSKA (reference sequence). The CDR3 loop is CSAPWQAGGSGTQYF. The CDR3 bases are TGCAGTGCTCCGTGGCAAGCGGGGGGTTCCGGGACCCAGTACTTC.

As to this clonotype: Relative to the germline gene, one junction end is altered; a read error may explain this. The rearrangement links TRBV2 to TRBJ2-1; 9 nucleotides line up with TRBD1. The CDR3 spans 15 residues. Germline-derived CDR1 and CDR2 are SNHLY and FYNNEI. DNA of the CDR3: TGTGCCAGCAGGGAGAGACAGGGGGGCTACAATGAGCAGCTCTTC. Its translation: CASRERQGGYNEQLF.

This clonotype turned up a few times. This sequence joins TRBV5-1 and TRBJ2-1, with D unresolved. The tail of the sequence fits TRBJ2-7 better, so the J call may be wrong. Per germline, CDR1 SGHRS and CDR2 YFSETQ. This CDR3 has 14 amino acids. The CDR3 DNA sequence: TGCGCCAGCAGCCCCCTTCTCGAAGCCTACGAGCAGTACTTC. Translating gives CASSPLLEAYEQYF.

The CDR3 sequence is CASSSRGTSGASEQFF. The CDR3 DNA reads as TGCGCCAGCAGCTCCCGCGGGACTAGCGGGGCCAGTGAGCAGTTCTTC. The chain links TRBV5-1 to TRBJ2-1; 13 nucleotides match TRBD2. Unmatched junction bases numbered 9, after V lost 3 bases and J lost 9 bases. The CDR3 has 16 amino acids. Germline CDR1 SGHRS, CDR2 YFSETQ.

This clonotype was seen a handful of times. The gene calls are TRBV7-9 and TRBJ2-5; D gene unclear. The better agreement between TRBJ2-7 and the DNA end casts doubt on the J call. CDR3 size: 15 residues. From germline, CDR1 is SEHNR and CDR2 FQNEAQ (reference sequence). CDR3 amino acids: CASSLRSQSSYEQYF. The CDR3 DNA is TGTGCCAGCAGCTTACGATCCCAGAGCTCCTACGAGCAGTACTTC.

The V gene is TRBV5-4, the J gene TRBJ1-2; D gene ambiguous. The ends were cut back, 0 bases at V and 6 bases at J, with 6 bases in the middle. CDR1 and CDR2 (germline): SGHNT, YYREEE (reference sequence). This CDR3 has 12 residues. CDR3 amino acids: CASSLDSHGYTF. Here the CDR3 DNA reads TGTGCCAGCAGCTTGGACAGCCATGGCTACACCTTC.